Shown below are 19 T cell receptor beta chains from a single sample sequenced in a study of OX40 agonist ivuxolimab in advanced cancers. TCRdb's copy holds only in-frame clones and misses some; the assay was immunoSEQ multiplex PCR. The profile shows 30,000 to 40,000 clones, over 85% of them singletons. The specimen comprised CD4+ or CD8+ T cells sorted from blood, sampled in a trial of the OX40 agonist ivuxolimab. These receptors were collected from an adult with an advanced solid tumor such as melanoma, head and neck, liver or kidney cancer.

V gene TRBV6-6 combines with J gene TRBJ2-5; D might be TRBD1 (6 bases). This CDR3 has 12 residues. Germline CDR1 and CDR2: MNHNY and SVGAGI (reference sequence). Deletions cut 6 bases from V and 5 bases from J, with 10 bases between. The CDR3: CASSQGIETQYF. Here the CDR3 DNA reads TGTGCCAGCAGCCAGGGGATTGAGACCCAGTACTTC.

The chain joins TRBV2 to TRBJ2-1; perhaps TRBD1 as D (6 bases). From germline, CDR1 is SNHLY and CDR2 FYNNEI. CDR3 length equals 11 residues. V lost 3 bases and J lost 12, with 9 bases in between. Here the CDR3 DNA reads TGTGCCAGCAGTGACGGACAGACGCAGTTCTTC. The encoded protein is CASSDGQTQFF. Looking up the rest from reference TRBV2 and TRBJ2-1 gives the full variable domain: EPEVTQTPSHQVTQMGQEVILRCVPISNHLYFYWYRQILGQKVEFLVSFYNNEISEKSEIFDDQFSVERPDGSNFTLKIRSTKLEDSAMYFCASSDGQTQFFGPGTRLTVL.

Only one count was recorded for this clone. The V and J genes are TRBV9 and TRBJ2-1, with TRBD2 matching over 10 bases. Unmatched junction bases numbered 20, after V lost 8 bases and J lost 3 bases. This CDR3 region has 19 residues. The V gene's germline CDR1 is SGDLS and CDR2 YYNGEE. CDR3 residues: CARTTPPAGGFIFYNEQFF. DNA for the CDR3: TGTGCCAGAACGACCCCCCCAGCGGGAGGGTTCATTTTCTACAATGAGCAGTTCTTC.

This chain joins TRBV19 and TRBJ1-6; D is ambiguous. This CDR3 region has 13 residues. V was shortened by 4 bases and J by 5 bases, with 6 bases between the two germline ends. Germline CDR1 and CDR2: LNHDA and SQIVND (reference sequence). The CDR3 DNA sequence: TGTGCCAGTAGTAACGGAAATAATTCACCCCTCCACTTT. Amino acid sequence: CASSNGNNSPLHF.

The genes are TRBV12-1 and TRBJ1-2; the table calls TRBD1, which could not be checked here. TRBV12-1 is designated a pseudogene. The CDR3 has 12 amino acids. The CDR3 sequence is CARGGNGYGYTF. CDR3 DNA: TGTGCACGAGGGGGCAACGGCTATGGCTACACCTTC.

V is TRBV5-1 and J is TRBJ2-5; 11 bases line up with TRBD2. CDR3 length: 14 residues. Germline assignment: CDR1 SGHRS and CDR2 YFSETQ. V shed 6 bases and J 7 bases; nucleotides not matched to a gene: 8. The CDR3 coding sequence is TGCGCCAGCACCCCGGATGGGACTAGCGGGACCCAGTACTTC. Translation gives CASTPDGTSGTQYF.

CDR3 in amino acids: CASSWVGEGHYEQYF. The CDR3 DNA sequence: TGTGCCAGCAGTTGGGTCGGCGAGGGCCACTACGAGCAGTACTTC. This chain connects TRBV27 to TRBJ2-7; TRBD2 is a possible D gene (5 bases). From germline, CDR1 is MNHEY and CDR2 SMNVEV (reference sequence). The V end lost 4 bases, the J end lost 3 bases, and 16 bases lay between the germline ends. The CDR3 spans 15 residues.

The chain recombines TRBV5-8 with TRBJ1-4; 11 positions match TRBD1. The CDR3 contains 15 residues. The germline CDR1 and CDR2 sequences are SGHTS and YDEGEE. Trimming removed 1 base from V and 7 bases from J; junction bases left unmatched: 3. CDR3 loop: CASSLRGTGGEKLFF. The CDR3 coding sequence is TGTGCCAGCAGCTTGCGCGGGACAGGGGGTGAAAAACTGTTTTTT. Using reference TRBV5-8 and TRBJ1-4 for the parts outside the CDR3, the full variable domain is EAGVTQSPTHLIKTRGQQATLRCSPISGHTSVYWYQQALGLGLQFLLWYDEGEERNRGNFPPRFSGRQFPNYSSELNVNALELEDSALYLCASSLRGTGGEKLFFGSGTQLSVL.

V and J are TRBV7-6 and TRBJ1-1; TRBD1 agrees at 10 bases. The CDR3 length is 15 residues. Germline V gene data show CDR1 as SGHVS and CDR2 as FNYEAQ. V shed 4 bases and J 4 bases; nucleotides not matched to a gene: 6. This CDR3 is CASSSAGTGATEAFF. The CDR3 bases are TGTGCCAGCAGCTCGGCCGGGACAGGGGCCACTGAAGCTTTCTTT.

The gene calls are TRBV5-6 and TRBJ1-4; a possible D gene is TRBD1 (6 bases). This CDR3 has 14 amino acids. V gave up 3 bases and J gave up 7 bases, with 13 bases separating them. The germline CDR1 and CDR2 sequences are SGHDT and YYEEEE. The CDR3 loop reads CASSSGHTGEKLFF. As DNA, the CDR3 is TGTGCCAGCAGCTCGGGACACACGGGTGAAAAACTGTTTTTT.

V is TRBV27 and J is TRBJ2-3; TRBD2 is a possible D gene (5 bases). Germline CDR1 MNHEY, CDR2 SMNVEV (reference sequence). The V gene lost 4 bases and the J gene lost 3 bases, with 14 bases spanning the gap. The CDR3 is made up of 15 amino acids. Here the CDR3 reads CASSSASPRTDTQYF. The CDR3 nucleotides are TGTGCCAGCAGTTCTGCTAGCCCGCGAACAGATACGCAGTATTTT.

The chain carries TRBV6-5 and TRBJ2-2; D is unclear. The CDR3 runs to 13 residues. Trimming shortened V by 5 bases and J by 3 bases, and 7 bases separated the two germline ends. The germline gives CDR1 MNHEY, CDR2 SVGAGI. The CDR3 coding sequence is TGTGCCAGCAGTCTCGTGGACACCGGGGAGCTGTTTTTT. Amino acids: CASSLVDTGELFF.

This clone is labeled medium-sized (0.01 to 0.1%). V is TRBV5-5 and J is TRBJ1-2; 7 nucleotides agree with TRBD1. Germline values: CDR1 SGHKS, CDR2 YYEKEE (reference sequence). This CDR3 region has 16 residues. V was pared by 5 bases and J by 4 bases, with 14 bases of the junction left unmatched. The DNA for the CDR3 is TGTGCCAGCAGGCCCGAACCAGGGGGGGCGGTCTATGGCTACACCTTC. Translating gives CASRPEPGGAVYGYTF.

This chain uses TRBV5-6 with TRBJ1-2, with D perhaps matching TRBD1 (6 bases). The CDR3 totals 13 residues. V dropped 4 bases and J dropped 2 bases, with 9 bases sitting between them. Germline loops: CDR1 SGHDT, CDR2 YYEEEE. CDR3 DNA sequence: TGTGCCAGCAGCCCAGGACAGAACTATGGCTACACCTTC. Encoded protein: CASSPGQNYGYTF.

The chain employs TRBV7-9 and TRBJ2-1, with TRBD2 matching over 7 bases. The J segment lost 5 bases and the V segment lost 3 bases, leaving 10 bases of the junction unmatched. The CDR3 is made up of 16 amino acids. Per the germline V gene, CDR1 is SEHNR and CDR2 is FQNEAQ (reference sequence). For the CDR3, the DNA is TGTGCCAGCAGCTTGACCGATGGCGGGGGAAACAATGAGCAGTTCTTC. This gives the protein CASSLTDGGGNNEQFF.

V and J are TRBV6-6 and TRBJ2-7; D is perhaps TRBD1 (5 bases). Trimming cost V 3 bases and J 2 bases, with 17 bases left between them. CDR1 and CDR2 (germline): MNHNY, SVGAGI (reference sequence). This CDR3 contains 16 residues. DNA of the CDR3: TGTGCCAGCAGTTATTCCAGGGTAAAGGGAACCTACGAGCAGTACTTC. Its translation is CASSYSRVKGTYEQYF.

The chain employs TRBV7-2 and TRBJ2-7; TRBD1 matches 8 bases. The ends lost 7 bases at V and 0 bases at J; junction bases unmatched: 11. Germline CDR1 is SGHTA and CDR2 is FQGNSA. The CDR3 extends over 16 amino acids. The CDR3 DNA is TGTGCCAGCACCCTAGTCCCGACAGGGGCCTCCTACGAGCAGTACTTC. The encoded protein is CASTLVPTGASYEQYF. The complete variable domain, with remaining parts taken from reference TRBV7-2 and TRBJ2-7, reads GAGVSQSPSNKVTEKGKDVELRCDPISGHTALYWYRQSLGQGLEFLIYFQGNSAPDKSGLPSDRFSAERTGGSVSTLTIQRTQQEDSAVYLCASTLVPTGASYEQYFGPGTRLTVT.

In DNA form, the CDR3 reads TGTGCCAGCAGCCGGACGACTTGGAACACTGAAGCTTTCTTT. This encodes CASSRTTWNTEAFF. The chain employs TRBV6-5 and TRBJ1-1; the D is unclear. The CDR3 totals 14 residues. Germline V gene data show CDR1 as MNHEY and CDR2 as SVGAGI. V was shortened by 6 bases and J by 1 base, with 12 bases between the two germline ends.

This chain joins TRBV4-2 and TRBJ1-1; unclear D gene. The CDR3 has 15 residues. Trimming took 4 bases from V and 6 from J, leaving 18 bases between them. CDR1 and CDR2 (germline): LGHNA, YNFKEQ. CDR3 region: CASSLNQGLFAEAFF. CDR3 in DNA: TGTGCCAGCAGCCTCAATCAAGGGTTATTCGCTGAAGCTTTCTTT.